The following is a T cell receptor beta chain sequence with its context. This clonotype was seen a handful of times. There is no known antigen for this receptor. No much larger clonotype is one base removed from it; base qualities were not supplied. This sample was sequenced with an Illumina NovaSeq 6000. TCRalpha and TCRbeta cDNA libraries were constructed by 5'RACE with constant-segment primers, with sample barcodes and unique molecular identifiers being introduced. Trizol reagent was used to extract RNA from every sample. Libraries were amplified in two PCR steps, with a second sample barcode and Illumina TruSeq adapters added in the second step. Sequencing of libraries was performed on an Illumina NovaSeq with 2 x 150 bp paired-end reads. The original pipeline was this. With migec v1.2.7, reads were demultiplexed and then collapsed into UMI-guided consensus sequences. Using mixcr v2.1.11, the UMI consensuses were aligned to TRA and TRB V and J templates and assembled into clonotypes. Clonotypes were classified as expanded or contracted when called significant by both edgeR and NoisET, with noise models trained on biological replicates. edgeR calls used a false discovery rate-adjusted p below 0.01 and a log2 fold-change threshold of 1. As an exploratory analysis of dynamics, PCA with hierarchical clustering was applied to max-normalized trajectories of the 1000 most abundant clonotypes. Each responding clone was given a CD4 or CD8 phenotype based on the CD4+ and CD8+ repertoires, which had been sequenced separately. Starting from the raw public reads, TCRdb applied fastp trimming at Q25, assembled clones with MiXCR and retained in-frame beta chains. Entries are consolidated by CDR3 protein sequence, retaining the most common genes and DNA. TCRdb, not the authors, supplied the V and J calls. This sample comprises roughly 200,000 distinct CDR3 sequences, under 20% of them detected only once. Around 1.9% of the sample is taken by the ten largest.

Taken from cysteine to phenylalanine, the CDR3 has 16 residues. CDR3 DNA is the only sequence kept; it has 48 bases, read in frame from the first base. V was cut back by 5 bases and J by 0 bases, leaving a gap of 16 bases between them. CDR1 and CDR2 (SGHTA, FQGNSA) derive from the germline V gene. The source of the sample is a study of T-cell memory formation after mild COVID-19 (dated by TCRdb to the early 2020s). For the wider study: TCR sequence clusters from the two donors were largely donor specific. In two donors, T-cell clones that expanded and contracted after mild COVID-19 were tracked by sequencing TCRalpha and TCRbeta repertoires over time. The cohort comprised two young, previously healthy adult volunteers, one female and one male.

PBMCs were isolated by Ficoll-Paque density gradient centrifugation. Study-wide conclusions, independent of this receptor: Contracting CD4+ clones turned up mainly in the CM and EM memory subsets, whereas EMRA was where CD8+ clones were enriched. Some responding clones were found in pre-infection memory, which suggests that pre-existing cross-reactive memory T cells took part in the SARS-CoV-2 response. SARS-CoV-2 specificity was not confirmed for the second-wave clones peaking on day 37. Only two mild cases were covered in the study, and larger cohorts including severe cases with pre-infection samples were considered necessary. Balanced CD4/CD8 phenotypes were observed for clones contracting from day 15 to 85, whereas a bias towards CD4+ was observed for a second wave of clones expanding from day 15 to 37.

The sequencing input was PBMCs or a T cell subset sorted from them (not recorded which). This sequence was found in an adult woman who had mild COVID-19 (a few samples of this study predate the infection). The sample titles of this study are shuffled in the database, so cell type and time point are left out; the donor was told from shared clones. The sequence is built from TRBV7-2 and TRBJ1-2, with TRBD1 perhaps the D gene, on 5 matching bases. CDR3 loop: CASSQGPIGANYGYTF. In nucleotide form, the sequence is TGTGCCAGCAGCCAGGGACCTATAGGGGCTAACTATGGCTACACCTTC.